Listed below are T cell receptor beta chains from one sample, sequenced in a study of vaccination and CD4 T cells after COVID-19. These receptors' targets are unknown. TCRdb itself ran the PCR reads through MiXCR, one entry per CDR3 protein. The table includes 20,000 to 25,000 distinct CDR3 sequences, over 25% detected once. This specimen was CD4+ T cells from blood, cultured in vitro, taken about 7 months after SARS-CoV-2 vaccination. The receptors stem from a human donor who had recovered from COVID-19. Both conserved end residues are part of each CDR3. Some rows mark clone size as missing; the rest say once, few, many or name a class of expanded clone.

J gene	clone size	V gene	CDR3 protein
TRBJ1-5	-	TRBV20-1	CSAGDRIGQPQHF
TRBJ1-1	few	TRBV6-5	CASSYNADTEAFF
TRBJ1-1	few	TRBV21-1	CASTPGHPVDLNTEAFF
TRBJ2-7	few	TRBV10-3	CAIREEGLAGEQYF
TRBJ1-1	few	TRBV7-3	CASSAGQTTEAFF
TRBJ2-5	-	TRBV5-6	CASSPGPGVETQYF
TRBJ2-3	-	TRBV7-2	CASSYSSDTQYF
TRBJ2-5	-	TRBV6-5	CASSYKRGGRETQYF
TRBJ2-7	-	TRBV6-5	CASIYGYGGGYEQYF
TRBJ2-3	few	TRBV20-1	CSAAGGAGGTDTQYF
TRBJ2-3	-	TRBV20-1	CSARNSGGDTQYF